Below are 8 T cell receptor beta chains sequenced from a single sample in a study of regulatory T cells in long-lasting Graves disease. Described time point: newly diagnosed GD, antithyroid drugs for less than 3 months. Generation of the TCR library employed RNA extracted from PBMCs. Assembly of TCR beta libraries relied on iRepertoire HTBI primers together with Arm-PCR of CDR3 regions. TCRdb called the multiplex PCR reads again in MiXCR, with one record for every CDR3 protein. The table records around 250,000 distinct CDR3 sequences, 20% to 25% of them present only once. Sequenced material: peripheral blood mononuclear cells (PBMCs), taken at new diagnosis, from a patient treated with antithyroid drugs. These receptors were taken from a female donor with Graves disease.

This clonotype has ten or more counts. The rearrangement joins TRBV15 to TRBJ2-3, with 8 nucleotides matching TRBD1. V shed 2 bases, J shed 5 bases, and the junction held 3 bases outside the gene matches. CDR3 size: 14 residues. Germline V gene data show CDR1 as LNHNV and CDR2 as YYDKDF (reference sequence). This CDR3 reads CATSRLTGGDTQYF. As DNA, the CDR3 is TGTGCCACCAGCAGACTTACAGGGGGAGATACGCAGTATTTT.

Ten or more counts support this clonotype. The chain links TRBV20-1 to TRBJ2-1; no definite D call. Germline V CDR1 and CDR2: DFQATT, SNEGSKA (reference sequence). Trimming left V 3 bases short and J 9 bases short, with 12 bases between. The CDR3 is made up of 12 amino acids. CDR3 in amino acids: CSASRLDGEQFF. Written as DNA, the CDR3 is TGCAGTGCTAGTCGGCTAGACGGTGAGCAGTTCTTC.

This sequence joins TRBV6-1 and TRBJ2-3, with a possible D match to TRBD2 (5 bases). This CDR3 has 14 amino acids. Germline loops: CDR1 MNHNS, CDR2 SASEGT. V shed 7 bases and J shed 1 base, with 12 bases lying between them. CDR3 sequence reads: CASISGEGTDTQYF. CDR3 bases: TGTGCCAGCATCAGCGGTGAGGGCACAGATACGCAGTATTTT.

The chain is built from TRBV27 and TRBJ1-4; TRBD1 is a possible D gene (5 bases). CDR1 and CDR2 (germline): MNHEY, SMNVEV (reference sequence). This CDR3 contains 16 residues. V was shortened by 6 bases and J by 7 bases, with 21 bases between the two germline ends. Here the CDR3 reads CASSPLPGTALEKLFF. CDR3 sequence (DNA): TGTGCCAGCAGCCCACTTCCCGGGACGGCGCTTGAAAAACTGTTTTTT.

The gene calls are TRBV3-1 and TRBJ2-1, with 13 nucleotides matching TRBD2. Unmatched junction bases numbered 9, after V lost 4 bases and J lost 6 bases. This CDR3 comprises 17 residues. CDR1 LGHDT and CDR2 YNNKEL come from the germline V gene (reference sequence). The CDR3 nucleotides are TGTGCCAGCAGCCCGCGGACTAGCGGGAGAGGGGGCAATGAGCAGTTCTTC. Its translation: CASSPRTSGRGGNEQFF.

This clonotype was counted ten times or more. This rearrangement joins TRBV10-3 to TRBJ2-5; D remains ambiguous. There are 13 residues in the CDR3. Looked up from germline, CDR1 is ENHRY and CDR2 is SYGVKD. V was clipped by 4 bases and J by 5 bases, with 11 bases between them. CDR3 bases: TGTGCCATCAGTGTTGGGATGGAGGAGACCCAGTACTTC. Translating gives CAISVGMEETQYF.

This clonotype has a count of ten or more. V is TRBV27 and J is TRBJ1-1; 7 bases agree with TRBD1. J lost 6 bases, V lost 6 bases, and 10 bases had no gene match. CDR3 size: 14 residues. Looked up from germline, CDR1 is MNHEY and CDR2 is SMNVEV (reference sequence). As DNA, the CDR3 is TGTGCCAGCAGCAACCCGACAGGGACCCCTGAAGCTTTCTTT. Its protein is CASSNPTGTPEAFF.

This clonotype has at least ten counts. J is TRBJ2-5 and V is TRBV29-1; D is perhaps TRBD2 (5 bases). Per germline, CDR1 SQVTM and CDR2 ANQGSEA. The CDR3 length is 12 residues. The ends were cut back, 4 bases at V and 1 base at J, with 7 bases in the middle. CDR3 in amino acids: CSVARAQETQYF. In nucleotides, the CDR3 is TGCAGCGTTGCGCGGGCCCAAGAGACCCAGTACTTC.